This T cell receptor (beta chain) was recorded in a study of T cell responses to AZD1222 COVID-19 vaccine. Libraries were prepared by immunoSEQ multiplex PCR; TCRdb keeps only in-frame clonotypes and omits some of them. The data show roughly 150,000 clones, with roughly 88% seen just once and less than 2% held by the top ten. In germline, CDR1 is LNHNV, CDR2 YYDKDF (reference sequence). There are 17 residues in the CDR3. Unmatched junction bases numbered 8, after V lost 1 base and J lost 4 bases. This receptor was identified in an adult who received the AZD1222 COVID-19 vaccine. The rearrangement uses TRBV15 and TRBJ2-3; 10 bases match TRBD2. The sequences come from peripheral blood, collected 28 days after the second AZD1222 dose. The CDR3 loop reads CATSRAASGRLADTQYF. CDR3 DNA sequence: TGTGCCACCAGCAGAGCGGCTAGCGGGAGACTTGCAGATACGCAGTATTTT.